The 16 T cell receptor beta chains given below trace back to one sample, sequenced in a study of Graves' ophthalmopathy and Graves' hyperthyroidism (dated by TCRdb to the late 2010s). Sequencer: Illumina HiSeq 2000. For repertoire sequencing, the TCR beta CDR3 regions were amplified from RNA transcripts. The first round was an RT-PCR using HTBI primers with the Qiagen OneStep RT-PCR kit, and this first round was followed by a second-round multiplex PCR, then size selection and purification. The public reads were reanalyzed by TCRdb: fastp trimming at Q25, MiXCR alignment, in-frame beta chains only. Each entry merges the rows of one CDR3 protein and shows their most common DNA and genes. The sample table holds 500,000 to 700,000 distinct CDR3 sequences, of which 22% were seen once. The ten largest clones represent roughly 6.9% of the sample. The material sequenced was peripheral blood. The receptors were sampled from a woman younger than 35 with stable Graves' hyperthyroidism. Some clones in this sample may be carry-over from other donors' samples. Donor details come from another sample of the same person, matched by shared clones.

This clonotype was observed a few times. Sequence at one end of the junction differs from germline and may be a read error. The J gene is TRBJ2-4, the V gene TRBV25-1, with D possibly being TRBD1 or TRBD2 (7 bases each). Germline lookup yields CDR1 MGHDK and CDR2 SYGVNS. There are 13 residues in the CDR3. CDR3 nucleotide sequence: TGTGCCAGCGCCGGGCCAGGGGGGGACATTAAGTACTTC. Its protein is CASAGPGGDIKYF.

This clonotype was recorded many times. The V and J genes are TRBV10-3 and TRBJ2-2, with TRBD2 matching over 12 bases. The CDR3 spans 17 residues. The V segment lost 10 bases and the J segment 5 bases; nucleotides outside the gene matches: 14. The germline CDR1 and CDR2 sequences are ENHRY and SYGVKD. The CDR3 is CATLPGLAGPGTGELFF. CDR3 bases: TGTGCCACCCTCCCCGGACTAGCGGGACCGGGGACCGGGGAGCTGTTTTTT.

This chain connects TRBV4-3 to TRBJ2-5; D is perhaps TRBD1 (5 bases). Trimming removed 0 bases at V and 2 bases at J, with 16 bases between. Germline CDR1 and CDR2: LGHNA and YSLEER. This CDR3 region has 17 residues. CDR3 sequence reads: CASSQDRWGAGQETQYF. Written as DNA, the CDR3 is TGCGCCAGCAGCCAAGATCGGTGGGGCGCCGGGCAAGAGACCCAGTACTTC.

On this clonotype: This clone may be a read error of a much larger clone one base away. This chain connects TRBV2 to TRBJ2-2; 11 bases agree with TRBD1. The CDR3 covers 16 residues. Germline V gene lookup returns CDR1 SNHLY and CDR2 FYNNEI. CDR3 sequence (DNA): TGTGCCAGCATTGAACCGGGACAGGGGGTTACCGGGGAGCTGTTTTTT. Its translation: CASIEPGQGVTGELFF.

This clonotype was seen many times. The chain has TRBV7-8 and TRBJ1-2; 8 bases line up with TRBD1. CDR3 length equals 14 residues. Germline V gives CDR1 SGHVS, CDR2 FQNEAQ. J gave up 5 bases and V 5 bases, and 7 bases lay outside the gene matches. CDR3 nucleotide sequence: TGTGCCAGCAGCGGACGGGACAGGCGATATGGCTACACCTTC. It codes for CASSGRDRRYGYTF.

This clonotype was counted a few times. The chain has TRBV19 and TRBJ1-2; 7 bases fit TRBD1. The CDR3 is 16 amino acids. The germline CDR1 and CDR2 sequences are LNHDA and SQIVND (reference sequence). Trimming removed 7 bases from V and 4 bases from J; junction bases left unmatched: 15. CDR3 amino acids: CASTSDRQGLGYGYTF. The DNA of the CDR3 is TGTGCCAGTACCTCCGATCGACAGGGATTGGGCTATGGCTACACCTTC.

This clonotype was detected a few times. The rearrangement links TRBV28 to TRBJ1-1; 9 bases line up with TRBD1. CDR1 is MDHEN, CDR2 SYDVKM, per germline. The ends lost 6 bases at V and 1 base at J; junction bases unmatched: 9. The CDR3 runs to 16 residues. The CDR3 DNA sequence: TGTGCCAGCAGGGATACAGGGGGCGCGGGGAACACTGAAGCTTTCTTT. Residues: CASRDTGGAGNTEAFF.

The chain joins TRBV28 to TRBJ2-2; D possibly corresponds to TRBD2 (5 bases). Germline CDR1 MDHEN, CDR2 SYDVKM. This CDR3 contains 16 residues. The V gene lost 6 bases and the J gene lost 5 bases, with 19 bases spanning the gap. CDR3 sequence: CASRADGGRATGELFF. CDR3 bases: TGTGCCAGCAGAGCCGACGGAGGACGGGCAACCGGGGAGCTGTTTTTT. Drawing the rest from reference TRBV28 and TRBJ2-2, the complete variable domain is DVKVTQSSRYLVKRTGEKVFLECVQDMDHENMFWYRQDPGLGLRLIYFSYDVKMKEKGDIPEGYSVSREKKERFSLILESASTNQTSMYLCASRADGGRATGELFFGEGSRLTVL.

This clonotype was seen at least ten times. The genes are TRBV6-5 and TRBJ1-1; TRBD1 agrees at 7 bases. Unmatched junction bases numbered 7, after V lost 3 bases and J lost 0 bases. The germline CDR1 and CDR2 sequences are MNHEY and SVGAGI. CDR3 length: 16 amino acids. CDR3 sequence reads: CASSYGQGGMNTEAFF. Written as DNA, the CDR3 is TGTGCCAGCAGTTATGGGCAGGGGGGAATGAACACTGAAGCTTTCTTT.

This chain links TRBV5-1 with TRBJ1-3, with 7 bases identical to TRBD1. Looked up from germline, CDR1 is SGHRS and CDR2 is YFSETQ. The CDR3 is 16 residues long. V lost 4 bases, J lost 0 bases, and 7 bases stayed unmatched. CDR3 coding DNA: TGCGCCAGCAGCCGGGGACAGCCCAACTCTGGAAACACCATATATTTT. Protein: CASSRGQPNSGNTIYF.

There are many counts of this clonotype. The CDR3 DNA follows: TGTGCCAGCAGTTTAGCCCTGTTAGGCGAGCAGTACTTC. The encoded protein is CASSLALLGEQYF. The V gene is TRBV12-3 or TRBV12-4, the J gene TRBJ2-7; D is unresolved. The CDR3 loop spans 13 amino acids. The ends were cut back, 0 bases at V and 6 bases at J, with 9 bases in the middle.

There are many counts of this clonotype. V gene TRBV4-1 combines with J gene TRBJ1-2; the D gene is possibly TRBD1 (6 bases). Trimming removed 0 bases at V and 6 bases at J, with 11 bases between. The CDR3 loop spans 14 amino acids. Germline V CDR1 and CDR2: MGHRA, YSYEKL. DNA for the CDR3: TGCGCCAGCAGCCAAGATTACAGGGTTCATGGCTACACCTTC. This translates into CASSQDYRVHGYTF.

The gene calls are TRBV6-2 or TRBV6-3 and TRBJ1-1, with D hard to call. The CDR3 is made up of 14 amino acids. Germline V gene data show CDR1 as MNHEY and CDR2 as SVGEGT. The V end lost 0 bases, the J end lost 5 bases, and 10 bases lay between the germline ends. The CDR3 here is CASSYSIFLTEAFF. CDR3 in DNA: TGTGCCAGCAGTTACTCGATTTTCTTGACTGAAGCTTTCTTT.

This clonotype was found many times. CDR3 coding DNA: TGCGCCAGCAGCTCGACAGGGGAGGGTGGATCACCCCTCCACTTT. Amino acids: CASSSTGEGGSPLHF. The chain uses TRBV5-1 and TRBJ1-6; 8 bases fit TRBD1. V was clipped by 3 bases and J by 10 bases; unmatched bases: 9. From germline, CDR1 is SGHRS and CDR2 YFSETQ. There are 15 residues in the CDR3.

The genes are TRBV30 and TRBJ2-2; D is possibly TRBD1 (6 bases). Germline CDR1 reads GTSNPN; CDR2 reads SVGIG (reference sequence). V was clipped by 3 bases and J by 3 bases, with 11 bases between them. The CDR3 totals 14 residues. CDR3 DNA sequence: TGTGCCTGGAGGACGGACAGCCACACCGGGGAGCTGTTTTTT. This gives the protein CAWRTDSHTGELFF.

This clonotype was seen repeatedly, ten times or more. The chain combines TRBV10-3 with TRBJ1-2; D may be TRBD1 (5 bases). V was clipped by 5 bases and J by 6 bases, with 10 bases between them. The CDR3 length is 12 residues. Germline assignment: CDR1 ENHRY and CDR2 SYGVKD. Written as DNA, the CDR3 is TGTGCCATCAGTATCAGGGAGGATGGCTACACCTTC. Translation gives CAISIREDGYTF.